These 9 T cell receptor beta chains came from one sample sequenced in a study of T cell responses to AZD1222 COVID-19 vaccine. Assay: immunoSEQ multiplex PCR; the TCRdb copy retains only in-frame clones and omits some. This table has 100,000 to 150,000 clones, about 90% appearing once. Sequencing used peripheral blood, obtained on day 0 of AZD1222 vaccination. These receptors came from an adult in good health.

The chain employs TRBV7-2 and TRBJ1-5; D might be TRBD1 (5 bases). The CDR3 contains 13 residues. The germline V gene encodes CDR1 SGHTA and CDR2 FQGNSA. V lost 0 bases and J 6 bases, leaving 6 bases between the germline ends. The CDR3 reads CASSLAGAQPQHF. In DNA form, the CDR3 reads TGTGCCAGCAGCTTAGCAGGGGCTCAGCCCCAGCATTTT.

V is TRBV7-2 and J is TRBJ2-7; 9 positions match TRBD1. The CDR3 totals 14 residues. V shed 5 bases, J shed 6 bases, and the junction held 8 bases outside the gene matches. Germline CDR1 SGHTA, CDR2 FQGNSA. DNA of the CDR3: TGTGCCAGCAGCCTTGGGGACAGGGATGGCGAGCAGTACTTC. Protein: CASSLGDRDGEQYF.

V is TRBV19 and J is TRBJ2-3; 7 nucleotides line up with TRBD2. CDR1 is LNHDA and CDR2 is SQIVND in the germline V gene (reference sequence). V trimming: 0 bases; J trimming: 5 bases; junction bases outside the gene matches: 11. This CDR3 comprises 17 residues. CDR3 loop: CASSIETQGGVRDTQYF. The CDR3, as DNA: TGTGCCAGTAGTATAGAAACGCAGGGAGGGGTCAGAGATACGCAGTATTTT.

This clone was seen more than once but under ten times. The chain recombines TRBV10-1 with TRBJ2-7; 8 positions agree with TRBD2. The germline CDR1 and CDR2 sequences are WNHNN and SYGVQD (reference sequence). V lost 0 bases and J lost 0; bases outside the gene matches: 1. The CDR3 contains 15 residues. The CDR3 reads CASSESSGSSYEQYF. The CDR3 nucleotides read TGCGCCAGCAGTGAGTCAAGCGGGAGCTCCTACGAGCAGTACTTC.

The chain combines TRBV18 with TRBJ2-5; D uncertain. Germline V gives CDR1 KGHSH, CDR2 LQKENI. Trimming took 4 bases from V and 10 from J, leaving 13 bases between them. There are 12 residues in the CDR3. The CDR3 DNA reads as TGTGCCAGCTCACTTCCCCCCAGCGACCAGTACTTC. Translation gives CASSLPPSDQYF. Full variable domain (missing parts from reference TRBV18 and TRBJ2-5): NAGVMQNPRHLVRRRGQEARLRCSPMKGHSHVYWYRQLPEEGLKFMVYLQKENIIDESGMPKERFSAEFPKEGPSILRIQQVVRGDSAAYFCASSLPPSDQYFGPGTRLLVL.

The chain couples TRBV9 to TRBJ1-4; 9 bases fit TRBD1. The CDR3 runs 16 residues. J lost 8 bases, V lost 3 bases, and 11 bases had no gene match. Looked up from germline, CDR1 is SGDLS and CDR2 is YYNGEE. In DNA form, the CDR3 reads TGTGCCAGCAGCGCTTCCACAGGGGGCCTCTGGGAAAAACTGTTTTTT. Its translation: CASSASTGGLWEKLFF.

The chain links TRBV19 to TRBJ2-3; 7 nucleotides line up with TRBD2. This CDR3 region has 16 residues. The ends lost 2 bases at V and 0 bases at J; junction bases unmatched: 5. Germline CDR1 reads LNHDA; CDR2 reads SQIVND (reference sequence). The CDR3 nucleotides read TGTGCCAGTAGTATACGGCCTAGCGGAAGCACAGATACGCAGTATTTT. As protein: CASSIRPSGSTDTQYF.

The chain employs TRBV7-9 and TRBJ2-5, with TRBD2 matching 14 bases. The J segment lost 5 bases and the V segment lost 8 bases, leaving 10 bases of the junction unmatched. The length of the CDR3 is 16 residues. Germline values: CDR1 SEHNR, CDR2 FQNEAQ (reference sequence). The CDR3 here is CASGGTSGGGGETQYF. The CDR3 coding sequence is TGTGCCAGCGGCGGGACTAGCGGGGGCGGCGGGGAGACCCAGTACTTC.

This sequence joins TRBV25-1 and TRBJ2-7, with D uncertain. Per the germline V gene, CDR1 is MGHDK and CDR2 is SYGVNS. This CDR3 contains 14 residues. The V gene lost 2 bases and the J gene lost 2 bases, with 10 bases spanning the gap. CDR3 sequence: CASSEPWNTYEQYF. The DNA for the CDR3 is TGTGCCAGCAGTGAACCCTGGAACACCTACGAGCAGTACTTC.